This T cell receptor beta chain appears in the sequencing data of a study of T cells after yellow fever vaccination. Study-level information: Fractions low in cell number were prepared with SMART-Seq v4 Ultra Low Input.

This clonotype was observed a handful of times. Its antigen is undetermined. Study-wide points: Peaking faster, on day 5 versus 15, the secondary response was nonetheless weaker. In FACS-sorted repertoires, abundant clonotypes from the bulk population could appear as contaminants.

This CDR3 is built from 13 residues. Germline lookup yields CDR1 SGHTA and CDR2 FQGNSA. Deletions cut 4 bases from V and 2 bases from J, with 9 bases between. It was through 5'RACE template switching that TCR cDNA was made, with a universal primer site and UMIs added. TCRdb fed the 5' RACE reads into MiXCR, producing one record per CDR3 protein. The sample has around 600,000 distinct CDR3 sequences, about 12% seen once. This TCR was sampled from a young man who received the YFV17D yellow fever vaccine. The starting material was PBMCs, obtained on the day of the yellow fever booster vaccination. The chain has TRBV7-2 and TRBJ2-7, with D hard to call. In DNA, the CDR3 is TGTGCCAGCAGCTCCCCTCCGGCCTACGAGCAGTACTTC. It specifies CASSSPPAYEQYF.